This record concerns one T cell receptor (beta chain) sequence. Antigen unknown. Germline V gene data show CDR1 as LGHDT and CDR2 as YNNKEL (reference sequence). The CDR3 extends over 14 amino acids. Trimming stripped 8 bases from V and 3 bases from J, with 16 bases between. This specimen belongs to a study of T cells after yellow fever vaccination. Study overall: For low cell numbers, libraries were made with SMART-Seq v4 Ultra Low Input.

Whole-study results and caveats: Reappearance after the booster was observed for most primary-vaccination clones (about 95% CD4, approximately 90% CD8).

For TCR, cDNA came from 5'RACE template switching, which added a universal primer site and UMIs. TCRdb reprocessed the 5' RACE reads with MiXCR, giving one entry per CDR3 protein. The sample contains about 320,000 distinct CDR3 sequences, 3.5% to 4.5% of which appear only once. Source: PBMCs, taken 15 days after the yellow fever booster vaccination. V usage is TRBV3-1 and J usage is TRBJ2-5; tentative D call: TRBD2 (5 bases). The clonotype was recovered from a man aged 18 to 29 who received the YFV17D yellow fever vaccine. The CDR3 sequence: CASSHGIGKETQYF. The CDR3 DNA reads TGTGCCAGCTCCCACGGGATCGGTAAAGAGACCCAGTACTTC.